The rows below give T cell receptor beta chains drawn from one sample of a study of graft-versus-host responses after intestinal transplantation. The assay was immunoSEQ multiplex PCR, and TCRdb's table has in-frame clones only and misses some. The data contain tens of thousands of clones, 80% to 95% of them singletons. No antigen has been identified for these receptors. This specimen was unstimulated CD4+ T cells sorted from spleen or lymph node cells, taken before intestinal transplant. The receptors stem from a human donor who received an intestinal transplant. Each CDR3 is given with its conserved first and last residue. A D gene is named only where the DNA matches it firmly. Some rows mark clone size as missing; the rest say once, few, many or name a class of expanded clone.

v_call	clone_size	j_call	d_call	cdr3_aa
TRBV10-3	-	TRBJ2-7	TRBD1	CAIRSTGGNEQYF
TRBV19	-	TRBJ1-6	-	CASSIAQRNSPLHF
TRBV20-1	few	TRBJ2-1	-	CSARTDNEQFF
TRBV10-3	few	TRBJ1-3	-	CAISESGGRISGNTIYF
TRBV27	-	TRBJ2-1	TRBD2	CASSFDRLAGYDEQFF
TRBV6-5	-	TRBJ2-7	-	CASSLLGWSYEQYF
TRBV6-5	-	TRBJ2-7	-	CASSGQGRSYEQYF
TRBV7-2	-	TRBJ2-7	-	CASSLGARGGYEQYF
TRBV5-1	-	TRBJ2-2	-	CASSRAGRDTGELFF
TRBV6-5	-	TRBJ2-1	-	CASSNQRAPYNEQFF
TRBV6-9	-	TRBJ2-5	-	CASSYSTGRETQYF
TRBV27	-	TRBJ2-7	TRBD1	CASSQERGRRSYEQYF
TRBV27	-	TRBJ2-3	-	CASSQRGLSSTDTQYF
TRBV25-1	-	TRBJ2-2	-	CASSELGGQAGELFF
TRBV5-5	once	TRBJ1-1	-	CASSLSVGGIVGWPEAFF